The 17 T cell receptor beta chains given below trace back to one sample, sequenced in a study of Ad26.COV2.S vaccination and SARS-CoV-2 variants. Repertoires were generated with immunoSEQ multiplex PCR, while TCRdb's copy carries only in-frame clones and drops some. The sample yields 400,000 or so clones, roughly nine tenths seen once. As for treatment: roughly 20 received Ad26.COV2.S at low or high dose, single or two shots; 5 received placebo; per-sample allocation not given. Day 63 following the first vaccine or placebo injection was when the samples were taken. The source material was peripheral blood, sampled in a trial of Ad26.COV2.S vaccine versus placebo. The source is a person aged 18-60 years who received the Ad26.COV2.S COVID-19 vaccine or a placebo.

The chain recombines TRBV5-1 with TRBJ2-7; D is ambiguous. Germline-derived CDR1 and CDR2 are SGHRS and YFSETQ. The CDR3 totals 11 residues. Trimming took 0 bases from V and 4 from J, leaving 2 bases between them. In nucleotides, the CDR3 is TGCGCCAGCAGCTTGGAGTACGAGCAGTACTTC. Its translation is CASSLEYEQYF.

This clone was seen only a few times. The genes are TRBV10-3 and TRBJ1-1; D is possibly TRBD1 (6 bases). Germline CDR1 reads ENHRY; CDR2 reads SYGVKD. Trimming cost V 11 bases and J 0 bases, with 13 bases left between them. CDR3 length: 13 amino acids. In DNA form, the CDR3 reads TGTGCCCATGGGGCAGGGGTGAACACTGAAGCTTTCTTT. Translated, it gives CAHGAGVNTEAFF.

Only one count was recorded for this clone. The rearrangement links TRBV3-1 (or the pseudogene TRBV3-2) to TRBJ2-3; 10 positions match TRBD2. Germline V gives CDR1 LGHDT, CDR2 YNNKEL (reference sequence). Trimming cost V 1 base and J 1 base; bases outside gene matches: 2. This CDR3 comprises 16 residues. The CDR3 spells CASSQVLAGGTDTQYF. The CDR3 nucleotides are TGTGCCAGCAGCCAAGTTCTAGCGGGGGGCACAGATACGCAGTATTTT.

The chain uses TRBV7-9 and TRBJ1-3; no clear D. V lost 5 bases and J lost 4, with 15 bases in between. Germline V CDR1 and CDR2: SEHNR, FQNEAQ (reference sequence). The CDR3 is made up of 15 amino acids. The CDR3 sequence: CASSPLSGPGNTIYF. CDR3 nucleotide sequence: TGTGCCAGCAGCCCGCTTAGTGGTCCGGGAAACACCATATATTTT.

The rearrangement links TRBV5-1 to TRBJ2-3; a weak D match, TRBD1 (5 bases). The V end was cut by 0 bases, the J end by 0 bases, with 11 bases between. The CDR3 length is 16 residues. Germline CDR1 SGHRS, CDR2 YFSETQ. This CDR3 is CASSLDGAVSTDTQYF. The CDR3 nucleotides are TGCGCCAGCAGCTTGGATGGGGCCGTAAGCACAGATACGCAGTATTTT.

The rearrangement joins TRBV7-2 to TRBJ1-6, with 8 positions matching TRBD1. The V gene's germline CDR1 is SGHTA and CDR2 FQGNSA. This CDR3 has 17 amino acids. The V and J ends lost 5 bases and 7 bases, in that order; junction bases with no gene match: 13. CDR3 sequence reads: CASSPQAVDRGNSPLHF. CDR3 bases: TGTGCCAGCAGCCCCCAAGCAGTCGACAGGGGAAATTCACCCCTCCACTTT. Supplemented by reference TRBV7-2 and TRBJ1-6, the full variable domain reads GAGVSQSPSNKVTEKGKDVELRCDPISGHTALYWYRQSLGQGLEFLIYFQGNSAPDKSGLPSDRFSAERTGGSVSTLTIQRTQQEDSAVYLCASSPQAVDRGNSPLHFGNGTRLTVT.

The rearrangement links TRBV24-1 to TRBJ1-5, with D perhaps TRBD1 (6 bases). Looked up from germline, CDR1 is KGHDR and CDR2 is SFDVKD. Between the trimmed V and J ends, which lost 7 bases and 0 bases, there was a span of 15 bases. The CDR3 runs to 16 residues. The CDR3 nucleotides are TGTGCCACCAGCGAGGGGGGCCCTTATAGCAATCAGCCCCAGCATTTT. It yields the protein CATSEGGPYSNQPQHF.

The chain joins TRBV30 to TRBJ1-3; perhaps TRBD1 as D (5 bases). Germline V gene sequence: CDR1 GTSNPN, CDR2 SVGIG (reference sequence). The germline V and J ends were trimmed by 4 bases and 0 bases, with 10 bases remaining between them. The length of the CDR3 is 14 residues. As DNA, the CDR3 is TGTGCCTGGAACCGACAGTACTCTGGAAACACCATATATTTT. Its translation is CAWNRQYSGNTIYF.

The V call is TRBV19, the J call TRBJ2-6; 7 bases fit TRBD1. V lost 5 bases and J lost 0; bases outside the gene matches: 4. CDR3 length: 16 amino acids. Germline V CDR1 and CDR2: LNHDA, SQIVND (reference sequence). CDR3 nucleotide sequence: TGTGCCAGTAGTCAGGGACAGCGCTCTGGGGCCAACGTCCTGACTTTC. Its translation: CASSQGQRSGANVLTF.

This chain uses TRBV2 with TRBJ2-2; D unresolved. V was pared by 4 bases and J by 4 bases, with 7 bases between. Germline V gives CDR1 SNHLY, CDR2 FYNNEI. The CDR3 covers 13 residues. The DNA for the CDR3 is TGTGCCAGCAGTGCCTGGGGCACCGGGGAGCTGTTTTTT. Translating it yields CASSAWGTGELFF.

The chain joins TRBV2 to TRBJ2-1, with a tentative D call TRBD2 (5 bases). The CDR3 runs to 13 residues. V was shortened by 6 bases and J by 5 bases, with 11 bases between the two germline ends. The germline CDR1 and CDR2 sequences are SNHLY and FYNNEI. The CDR3 loop is CASRLGPNNEQFF. The DNA for the CDR3 is TGTGCCAGCAGACTAGGCCCCAACAATGAGCAGTTCTTC.

The V and J genes are TRBV19 and TRBJ2-3; TRBD1 matches at 7 bases. This CDR3 is built from 13 residues. The germline V gene encodes CDR1 LNHDA and CDR2 SQIVND (reference sequence). V gave up 4 bases and J gave up 4 bases; unmatched junction bases: 2. CDR3 nucleotide sequence: TGTGCCAGTAGTACCGACAGGGCAGATACGCAGTATTTT. It yields the protein CASSTDRADTQYF.

The chain links TRBV7-8 to TRBJ1-1; 8 bases are a match to TRBD1. This CDR3 comprises 14 residues. V trimming: 5 bases; J trimming: 3 bases; junction bases outside the gene matches: 5. Germline V gene sequence: CDR1 SGHVS, CDR2 FQNEAQ. The CDR3 nucleotides read TGTGCCAGCAGCCCAGACAGGGGAGACACTGAAGCTTTCTTT. It encodes CASSPDRGDTEAFF.

This clone is a singleton in its sample. The V and J genes are TRBV28 and TRBJ2-1; unclear D gene. There are 18 residues in the CDR3. The V gene's germline CDR1 is MDHEN and CDR2 SYDVKM. The germline V and J ends were trimmed by 2 bases and 0 bases, with 17 bases remaining between them. The CDR3 DNA reads as TGTGCCAGCAGTTTAGCCCACGACATCAAGGGCTCCTACAATGAGCAGTTCTTC. It yields the protein CASSLAHDIKGSYNEQFF. Supplemented by reference TRBV28 and TRBJ2-1, the full variable domain reads DVKVTQSSRYLVKRTGEKVFLECVQDMDHENMFWYRQDPGLGLRLIYFSYDVKMKEKGDIPEGYSVSREKKERFSLILESASTNQTSMYLCASSLAHDIKGSYNEQFFGPGTRLTVL.

The rearrangement joins TRBV7-9 to TRBJ2-5; D unclear. The V gene lost 2 bases and the J gene lost 3 bases, with 4 bases spanning the gap. The CDR3 extends over 12 amino acids. Germline CDR1 and CDR2: SEHNR and FQNEAQ (reference sequence). CDR3 protein: CASSLFEETQYF. In DNA form, the CDR3 reads TGTGCCAGCAGCTTATTTGAAGAGACCCAGTACTTC.

This clone appeared once. The genes are TRBV7-9 and TRBJ2-3; possible D gene TRBD2, 7 bases. V shed 0 bases and J shed 5 bases, with 12 bases lying between them. Germline V gene lookup returns CDR1 SEHNR and CDR2 FQNEAQ (reference sequence). The CDR3 totals 15 residues. The CDR3 coding sequence is TGTGCCAGCAGCTTAGCGGGGGGGCAGGGAGATACGCAGTATTTT. Translated, it gives CASSLAGGQGDTQYF. Full variable domain (outside the CDR3, taken from reference TRBV7-9 and TRBJ2-3): DTGVSQNPRHKITKRGQNVTFRCDPISEHNRLYWYRQTLGQGPEFLTYFQNEAQLEKSRLLSDRFSAERPKGSFSTLEIQRTEQGDSAMYLCASSLAGGQGDTQYFGPGTRLTVL.

The V gene is TRBV6-2 or TRBV6-3, the J gene TRBJ2-7, with TRBD2 matching over 8 bases. Trimming removed 3 bases from V and 5 bases from J; junction bases left unmatched: 9. CDR1 and CDR2 from the germline V gene are MNHEY and SVGEGT. The length of the CDR3 is 15 residues. The DNA for the CDR3 is TGTGCCAGCAGTTATGTGGGACTAGGCCCCCACGAGCAGTACTTC. Translation: CASSYVGLGPHEQYF.